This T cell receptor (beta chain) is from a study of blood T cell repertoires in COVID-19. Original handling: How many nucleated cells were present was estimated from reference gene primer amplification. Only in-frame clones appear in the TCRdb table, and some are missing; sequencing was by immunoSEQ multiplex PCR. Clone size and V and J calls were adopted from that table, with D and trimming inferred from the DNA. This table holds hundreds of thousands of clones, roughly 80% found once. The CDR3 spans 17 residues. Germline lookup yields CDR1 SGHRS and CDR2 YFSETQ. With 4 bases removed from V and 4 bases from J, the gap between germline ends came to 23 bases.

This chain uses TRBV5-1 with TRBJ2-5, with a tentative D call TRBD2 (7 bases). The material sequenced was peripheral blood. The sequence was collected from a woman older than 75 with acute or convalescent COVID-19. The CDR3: CASSLGGGSGQAETQYF. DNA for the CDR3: TGCGCCAGCAGCCTTGGGGGGGGCAGCGGGCAGGCAGAGACCCAGTACTTC. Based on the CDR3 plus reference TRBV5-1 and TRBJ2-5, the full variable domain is KAGVTQTPRYLIKTRGQQVTLSCSPISGHRSVSWYQQTPGQGLQFLFEYFSETQRNKGNFPGRFSGRQFSNSRSEMNVSTLELGDSALYLCASSLGGGSGQAETQYFGPGTRLLVL.